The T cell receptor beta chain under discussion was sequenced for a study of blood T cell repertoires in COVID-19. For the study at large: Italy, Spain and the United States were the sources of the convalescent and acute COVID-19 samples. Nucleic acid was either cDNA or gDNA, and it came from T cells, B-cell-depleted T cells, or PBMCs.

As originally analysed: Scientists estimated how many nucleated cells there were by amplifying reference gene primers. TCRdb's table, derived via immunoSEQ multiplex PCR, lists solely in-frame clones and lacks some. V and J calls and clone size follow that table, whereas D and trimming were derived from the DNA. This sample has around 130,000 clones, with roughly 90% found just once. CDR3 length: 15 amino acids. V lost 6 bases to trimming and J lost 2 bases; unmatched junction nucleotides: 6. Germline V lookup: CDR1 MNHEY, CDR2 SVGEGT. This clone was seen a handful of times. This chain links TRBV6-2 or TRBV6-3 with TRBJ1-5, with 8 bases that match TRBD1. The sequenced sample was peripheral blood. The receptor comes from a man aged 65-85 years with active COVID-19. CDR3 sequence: CASSLRQGRNQPQHF. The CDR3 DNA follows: TGTGCCAGCAGCCTCAGACAGGGGCGCAATCAGCCCCAGCATTTT.